The 27 T cell receptor beta chains in this list originate from one sample, sequenced in a study of blood T cell repertoires in COVID-19. Assay used: immunoSEQ multiplex PCR; TCRdb lists only in-frame clones, some missing. The data show 150,000 to 200,000 clones, almost 80% seen once. The sample taken for sequencing was peripheral blood. These receptors came from a man aged 60 to 69 with active or convalescent COVID-19.

This clone was counted many times. The gene calls are TRBV14 and TRBJ2-2, with D unclear. Looked up from germline, CDR1 is SGHDN and CDR2 is FVKESK. This CDR3 is 13 amino acids long. Trimming took 2 bases from V and 5 from J, leaving 6 bases between them. CDR3 in amino acids: CASSQSVTGELFF. CDR3 DNA: TGTGCCAGCAGCCAATCCGTGACCGGGGAGCTGTTTTTT.

A word on this clone: Other nucleotide sequences in the sample specify the same CDR3. This chain links TRBV27 with TRBJ2-3, with 15 bases aligning to TRBD2. Trimming took 5 bases from V and 3 from J; bases not matched to a gene: 0. This CDR3 has 15 amino acids. Germline CDR1 is MNHEY and CDR2 is SMNVEV (reference sequence). CDR3 protein: CASSGTSGRTDTQYF. The CDR3 bases are TGTGCCAGCAGTGGGACTAGCGGGAGGACAGATACGCAGTATTTT.

The J gene is TRBJ2-3, the V gene TRBV27; TRBD2 might be the D (6 bases). The V end was cut by 6 bases, the J end by 3 bases, with 19 bases between. CDR3 length: 16 residues. Germline CDR1 MNHEY, CDR2 SMNVEV (reference sequence). The CDR3 sequence: CASRPASGEATDTQYF. CDR3 DNA: TGTGCCAGCAGACCGGCCTCGGGGGAGGCGACAGATACGCAGTATTTT.

The chain combines TRBV11-3 with TRBJ2-1; TRBD2 agrees at 10 bases. This CDR3 has 16 amino acids. Germline V gene sequence: CDR1 SGHNT, CDR2 YENEEA. The V and J ends lost 3 bases and 4 bases, in that order; junction bases with no gene match: 6. The CDR3 loop reads CASSFGLAGVYNEQFF. In DNA, the CDR3 is TGTGCCAGCAGCTTTGGGCTAGCGGGAGTTTACAATGAGCAGTTCTTC.

This clone appeared a few times. This CDR3 reads CSVGQDYEQYF. For the CDR3, the DNA is TGCAGCGTTGGACAGGACTACGAGCAGTACTTC. This chain connects TRBV29-1 to TRBJ2-7, with TRBD1 as a possible D gene (6 bases). Trimming cost V 4 bases and J 3 bases, with 7 bases left between them. The CDR3 is 11 amino acids. From germline, CDR1 is SQVTM and CDR2 ANQGSEA.

The chain links TRBV11-2 to TRBJ2-3, with a weak D call TRBD2 (6 bases). The CDR3 is 15 residues long. Germline CDR1 SGHAT, CDR2 FQNNGV. The germline V and J ends were trimmed by 2 bases and 6 bases, with 15 bases remaining between them. This chain's CDR3 is CASSLSSGSRDTQYF. In nucleotides, the CDR3 is TGTGCCAGCAGCTTATCCAGCGGGTCACGGGATACGCAGTATTTT.

The chain employs TRBV6-5 and TRBJ2-5; 10 positions agree with TRBD1. In germline, CDR1 is MNHEY, CDR2 SVGAGI. Losses at the gene ends were 4 bases for V and 1 base for J; bases not matched to a gene: 3. The CDR3 loop spans 15 amino acids. The CDR3 protein is CASSSGQGFQETQYF. As DNA, the CDR3 is TGTGCCAGCAGTTCGGGACAGGGGTTCCAAGAGACCCAGTACTTC.

The rearrangement uses TRBV4-2 and TRBJ1-3; the match to TRBD1 covers 8 bases. The CDR3 totals 17 residues. The germline V gene encodes CDR1 LGHNA and CDR2 YNFKEQ. The ends lost 3 bases at V and 4 bases at J; junction bases unmatched: 11. The CDR3 region has the DNA TGTGCCAGCAGCCAGCATTTGGACAGGGTTATCGGAAACACCATATATTTT. This gives the protein CASSQHLDRVIGNTIYF.

The rearrangement links TRBV9 to TRBJ1-6; 7 bases line up with TRBD1. V shed 3 bases, J shed 8 bases, and the junction held 5 bases outside the gene matches. Germline V gene data show CDR1 as SGDLS and CDR2 as YYNGEE. This CDR3 is 14 amino acids long. The CDR3 coding sequence is TGTGCCAGCAGCGGGTGGCAGGGGGATTCACCCCTCCACTTT. This codes for CASSGWQGDSPLHF.

The genes are TRBV5-1 and TRBJ2-1; TRBD2 agrees at 16 bases. The CDR3 extends over 20 amino acids. Germline V gene data show CDR1 as SGHRS and CDR2 as YFSETQ. Trimming at V came to 3 bases and at J to 2 bases, leaving 11 bases not matched to a gene. The CDR3 here is CASSSPAGGTSGRAYNEQFF. Here the CDR3 DNA reads TGCGCCAGCAGCTCCCCCGCGGGGGGGACTAGCGGGAGGGCCTACAATGAGCAGTTCTTC. Full variable domain (outside the CDR3, taken from reference TRBV5-1 and TRBJ2-1): KAGVTQTPRYLIKTRGQQVTLSCSPISGHRSVSWYQQTPGQGLQFLFEYFSETQRNKGNFPGRFSGRQFSNSRSEMNVSTLELGDSALYLCASSSPAGGTSGRAYNEQFFGPGTRLTVL.

The chain combines TRBV19 with TRBJ2-5; the D gene is possibly TRBD1 (5 bases). Germline CDR1 and CDR2: LNHDA and SQIVND (reference sequence). This CDR3 has 13 amino acids. V lost 3 bases and J lost 4, with 9 bases in between. CDR3 region: CASSIVGVETQYF. Written as DNA, the CDR3 is TGTGCCAGTAGTATCGTAGGGGTAGAGACCCAGTACTTC.

This clone was counted a few times. The chain joins TRBV7-9 to TRBJ1-4, with 8 bases fitting TRBD1. The CDR3 length is 14 residues. V shed 6 bases, J shed 8 bases, and the junction held 8 bases outside the gene matches. Germline values: CDR1 SEHNR, CDR2 FQNEAQ (reference sequence). The CDR3: CASRQDDRGEKLFF. Written as DNA, the CDR3 is TGTGCCAGCAGGCAAGACGACAGGGGCGAAAAACTGTTTTTT.

This clone has only a few counts. The chain couples TRBV6-6 to TRBJ2-3; 8 positions match TRBD2. In germline, CDR1 is MNHNY, CDR2 SVGAGI (reference sequence). The CDR3 has 14 amino acids. V lost 10 bases and J lost 1; bases outside the gene matches: 7. The CDR3 sequence is CATSPAGGTDTQYF. In nucleotides, the CDR3 is TGTGCCACGTCCCCAGCGGGAGGCACAGATACGCAGTATTTT.

The rearrangement links TRBV6-2 or TRBV6-3 to TRBJ1-5; 10 nucleotides agree with TRBD1. Trimming cost V 2 bases and J 3 bases; bases outside gene matches: 7. This CDR3 comprises 17 residues. Looked up from germline, CDR1 is MNHEY and CDR2 is SVGEGT. CDR3: CASSYTQTGGFNQPQHF. The DNA for the CDR3 is TGTGCCAGCAGTTACACCCAGACAGGGGGCTTCAATCAGCCCCAGCATTTT.

The chain recombines TRBV7-9 with TRBJ2-2; tentatively, D is TRBD1 (6 bases). The CDR3 runs 13 residues. CDR1 is SEHNR, CDR2 FQNEAQ, per germline (reference sequence). V was pared by 5 bases and J by 6 bases, with 10 bases between. The CDR3 DNA is TGTGCCAGCAGCCCGCCAGGGGCCGGGGAGCTGTTTTTT. Translating gives CASSPPGAGELFF.

This clone turned up a few times. The DNA for the CDR3 is TGTGCCTGGAGTGCGACAGGGGAGGAAGAGACCCAGTACTTC. It translates to CAWSATGEEETQYF. The chain joins TRBV30 to TRBJ2-5; TRBD1 aligns across 8 bases. Germline V gene data show CDR1 as GTSNPN and CDR2 as SVGIG (reference sequence). There are 14 residues in the CDR3. The junction had 4 bases not matched to a gene; V was cut back by 1 base and J by 3 bases.

Here the CDR3 reads CASSRVFGASGTNEQFF. The CDR3 region has the DNA TGTGCCAGTAGTAGAGTGTTTGGGGCTAGCGGGACGAATGAGCAGTTCTTC. The rearrangement uses TRBV19 and TRBJ2-1; TRBD2 matches 9 bases. CDR1 LNHDA and CDR2 SQIVND come from the germline V gene (reference sequence). The ends lost 4 bases at V and 7 bases at J; junction bases unmatched: 14. The CDR3 runs to 17 residues.

V usage is TRBV9 and J usage is TRBJ2-1, with 11 nucleotides matching TRBD2. This CDR3 comprises 15 residues. Germline assignment: CDR1 SGDLS and CDR2 YYNGEE. Losses at the gene ends were 3 bases for V and 6 bases for J; bases not matched to a gene: 5. The CDR3 here is CASSGTSGSINEQFF. As DNA, the CDR3 is TGTGCCAGCAGCGGAACTAGCGGGAGTATCAATGAGCAGTTCTTC. Combining the CDR3 with reference TRBV9 and TRBJ2-1 gives the whole variable domain DSGVTQTPKHLITATGQRVTLRCSPRSGDLSVYWYQQSLDQGLQFLIQYYNGEERAKGNILERFSAQQFPDLHSELNLSSLELGDSALYFCASSGTSGSINEQFFGPGTRLTVL.

The chain employs TRBV6-5 and TRBJ1-2; 8 bases agree with TRBD1. Germline trimming cut 7 bases from V and 7 bases from J; bases unmatched to any gene: 11. From germline, CDR1 is MNHEY and CDR2 SVGAGI. The CDR3 loop spans 14 amino acids. The CDR3 DNA is TGTGCCAGCAAAATGGGACAGGCCGGAGGTGGCTACACCTTC. Translating gives CASKMGQAGGGYTF.

The chain recombines TRBV7-2 with TRBJ1-1, with a possible D match to TRBD1 (6 bases). V lost 5 bases and J lost 4, with 17 bases in between. The CDR3 is 15 amino acids. Germline V lookup: CDR1 SGHTA, CDR2 FQGNSA. The CDR3 sequence: CASSPTGLRGTEAFF. The CDR3 DNA is TGTGCCAGCAGCCCCACAGGGTTAAGGGGCACTGAAGCTTTCTTT. Supplemented by reference TRBV7-2 and TRBJ1-1, the full variable domain reads GAGVSQSPSNKVTEKGKDVELRCDPISGHTALYWYRQSLGQGLEFLIYFQGNSAPDKSGLPSDRFSAERTGGSVSTLTIQRTQQEDSAVYLCASSPTGLRGTEAFFGQGTRLTVV.

V gene TRBV7-9 combines with J gene TRBJ1-2; 8 nucleotides agree with TRBD1. The CDR3 is made up of 16 amino acids. Germline-derived CDR1 and CDR2 are SEHNR and FQNEAQ (reference sequence). V dropped 2 bases and J dropped 4; count of bases not matched to a gene: 9. The CDR3, as DNA: TGTGCCAGCAGCTTATTACAGGGGGAGGATTTCTATGGCTACACCTTC. This gives the protein CASSLLQGEDFYGYTF.

Written as DNA, the CDR3 is TGTGCCAGCAGCCGGGTTCGGACAGGGGGATCTGCCCAGCATTTT. Protein: CASSRVRTGGSAQHF. V gene TRBV5-8 combines with J gene TRBJ1-5, with TRBD1 matching over 10 bases. The CDR3 is 15 residues long. Germline CDR1 is SGHTS and CDR2 is YDEGEE. V was pared by 4 bases and J by 11 bases, with 12 bases of the junction left unmatched.

The J gene is TRBJ1-6, the V gene TRBV5-6; D is unclear. The germline gives CDR1 SGHDT, CDR2 YYEEEE. Deletions cut 1 base from V and 0 bases from J, with 11 bases between. The CDR3 has 17 residues. CDR3 in DNA: TGTGCCAGCAGCTTGAATGCCCCGAGCTCCTATAATTCACCCCTCCACTTT. It translates to CASSLNAPSSYNSPLHF. Drawing the rest from reference TRBV5-6 and TRBJ1-6, the complete variable domain is DAGVTQSPTHLIKTRGQQVTLRCSPKSGHDTVSWYQQALGQGPQFIFQYYEEEERQRGNFPDRFSGHQFPNYSSELNVNALLLGDSALYLCASSLNAPSSYNSPLHFGNGTRLTVT.

This clone was seen once. This chain joins TRBV7-6 and TRBJ1-6; 7 bases are a match to TRBD1. The CDR3 has 16 amino acids. CDR1 is SGHVS, CDR2 FNYEAQ, per germline. The V gene end was trimmed by 3 bases and the J gene end by 8 bases; junction bases not matched to a gene: 10. The CDR3 is CASSFSGGTRDSPLHF. DNA of the CDR3: TGTGCCAGCAGCTTCTCAGGGGGGACGCGGGATTCACCCCTCCACTTT.

A single count supports this clone. The V and J genes are TRBV6-2 or TRBV6-3 and TRBJ2-7; tentative D call: TRBD2 (5 bases). Germline CDR1 and CDR2: MNHEY and SVGEGT. Trimming took 3 bases from V and 0 from J, leaving 6 bases between them. The CDR3 has 13 residues. The DNA of the CDR3 is TGTGCCAGCAGTTATGAGGGCTCCTACGAGCAGTACTTC. Protein: CASSYEGSYEQYF.

The chain carries TRBV9 and TRBJ2-3, with TRBD2 matching 16 bases. Germline CDR1 and CDR2: SGDLS and YYNGEE. The CDR3 is made up of 20 amino acids. V trimming: 4 bases; J trimming: 0 bases; junction bases outside the gene matches: 11. The CDR3 nucleotides are TGTGCCAGCAGCTTAGGGACTAGCGGGAGGGCCGGGCGTAGCACAGATACGCAGTATTTT. It encodes CASSLGTSGRAGRSTDTQYF.

Only a few counts were recorded for this clone. This rearrangement joins TRBV18 to TRBJ2-1; D gene uncertain. The V end was cut by 6 bases, the J end by 0 bases, with 12 bases between. The length of the CDR3 is 15 residues. The germline CDR1 and CDR2 sequences are KGHSH and LQKENI. The CDR3 nucleotides read TGTGCCAGCTCCCGTGGTCCGAGCTCCTACAATGAGCAGTTCTTC. The encoded protein is CASSRGPSSYNEQFF.